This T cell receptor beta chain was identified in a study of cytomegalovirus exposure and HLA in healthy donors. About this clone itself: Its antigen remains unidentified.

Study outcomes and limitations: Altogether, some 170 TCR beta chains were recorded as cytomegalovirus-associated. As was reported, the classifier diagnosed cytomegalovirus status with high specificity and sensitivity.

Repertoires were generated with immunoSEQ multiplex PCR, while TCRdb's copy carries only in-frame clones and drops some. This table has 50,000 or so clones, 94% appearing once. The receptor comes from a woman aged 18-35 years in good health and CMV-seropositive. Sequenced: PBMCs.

CDR3 DNA: TGTGCCAGCAGCCCTAGCGGCACAGATACGCAGTATTTT. Protein product: CASSPSGTDTQYF. This sequence joins TRBV5-4 and TRBJ2-3, with D tentatively TRBD2 (6 bases). The CDR3 is 13 amino acids. The V gene lost 4 bases and the J gene lost 1 base, with 7 bases spanning the gap. In germline, CDR1 is SGHNT, CDR2 YYREEE (reference sequence).